The 27 T cell receptor beta chains below were found in one sample sequenced in a study of metastatic and nonmetastatic thyroid tumors. Every patient was untreated before thyroid surgery. Using MiXCR, TCRdb reanalyzed the PCR reads. The data hold roughly 13,000 clones, with 25% to 35% observed a single time. Sequenced material: blood. The receptors stem from a female donor with papillary thyroid cancer or a benign thyroid nodule (not recorded which). Some clones in this sample may be carry-over from other donors' samples.

This clone was observed at least ten times. The J gene is TRBJ1-4, the V gene TRBV2; the D is unclear. Per germline, CDR1 SNHLY and CDR2 FYNNEI. Trimming took off 8 bases at V and 7 bases at J, with 14 bases between the two ends. The CDR3 covers 13 residues. CDR3 bases: TGTGCCAGCGGGTGGAGTGGTGGTGAAAAACTGTTTTTT. As protein: CASGWSGGEKLFF.

Note on this clone: Its ends do not fully match the called genes, so a read error is possible. This sequence joins TRBV6-2 or TRBV6-3 and TRBJ2-7; no clear D gene. This CDR3 is built from 12 residues. CDR1 and CDR2 from the germline V gene are MNHEY and SVGEGT. CDR3 sequence: CASSGKIYEQNF. CDR3 sequence (DNA): TGTGCCAGCAGTGGCAAGATTTACGAGCAGAACTTC.

V gene TRBV20-1 combines with J gene TRBJ2-7; tentatively, D is TRBD1 (6 bases). V gave up 7 bases and J gave up 5 bases, with 18 bases separating them. Germline CDR1 and CDR2: DFQATT and SNEGSKA (reference sequence). This CDR3 contains 13 residues. This chain's CDR3 is CSVPRAAGDEQYF. In DNA form, the CDR3 reads TGCAGTGTACCCCGGGCGGCAGGGGACGAGCAGTACTTC.

This clone was recorded many times. The CDR3 loop reads CSVAGLAGGPVGDTQYF. CDR3 in DNA: TGCAGCGTTGCGGGACTAGCGGGAGGGCCGGTGGGAGATACGCAGTATTTT. V is TRBV29-1 and J is TRBJ2-3; 16 bases fit TRBD2. The V and J ends lost 4 bases and 5 bases, in that order; junction bases with no gene match: 9. Germline CDR1 is SQVTM and CDR2 is ANQGSEA. The CDR3 runs 17 residues.

By share of the sample, this clone is medium-sized. The chain is built from TRBV19 and TRBJ2-6; 8 bases are a match to TRBD1. V was clipped by 6 bases and J by 2 bases; unmatched bases: 9. Germline V CDR1 and CDR2: LNHDA, SQIVND (reference sequence). The CDR3 loop spans 17 amino acids. CDR3 sequence reads: CASRQTTGVAGANVLTF. The CDR3 DNA follows: TGTGCCAGTAGGCAAACGACAGGGGTGGCTGGGGCCAACGTCCTGACTTTC.

This clone was recorded at least ten times. The V and J genes are TRBV3-1 and TRBJ2-7; 7 positions agree with TRBD1. CDR1 and CDR2 (germline): LGHDT, YNNKEL (reference sequence). V dropped 1 base and J dropped 7; count of bases not matched to a gene: 7. The CDR3 loop spans 14 amino acids. The CDR3 coding sequence is TGTGCCAGCAGCCAAGGAAATTTACAGGGGGAGCAGTACTTC. Translation gives CASSQGNLQGEQYF.

This clone came up many times. This may arise from a read error, as a much more abundant clone is one base away. V usage is TRBV20-1 and J usage is TRBJ2-3; D not resolved. Trimming removed 1 base from V and 7 bases from J, with 6 bases in between. In germline, CDR1 is DFQATT, CDR2 SNEGSKA (reference sequence). The CDR3 runs to 11 residues. The DNA of the CDR3 is TGCAGTGCTAGAGGCACGAATACGCAGTATTTT. It translates to CSARGTNTQYF.

Within the sample, this clone is medium-sized. CDR3 amino acids: CASSYDRTVRLAGSNEQFF. As DNA, the CDR3 is TGTGCCAGCAGTTACGATCGGACAGTCCGACTAGCGGGAAGCAATGAGCAGTTCTTC. The chain combines TRBV6-2 or TRBV6-3 with TRBJ2-1; 11 bases agree with TRBD2. J gave up 6 bases and V 2 bases, and 15 bases lay outside the gene matches. Germline lookup yields CDR1 MNHEY and CDR2 SVGEGT. This CDR3 region has 19 residues.

J is TRBJ2-7 and V is TRBV11-1, with TRBD2 matching 11 bases. The CDR3 spans 18 residues. Germline V gene sequence: CDR1 SGHAT, CDR2 FQDESV (reference sequence). V was pared by 4 bases and J by 4 bases, with 15 bases of the junction left unmatched. CDR3 nucleotides: TGTGCCAGCAGCTCATTGGACAGCTTAGCGGGAGGGCTGTACGAGCAGTACTTC. Amino acid sequence: CASSSLDSLAGGLYEQYF.

The chain employs TRBV12-3 or TRBV12-4 and TRBJ1-1; D remains ambiguous. The CDR3 totals 13 residues. V lost 5 bases and J lost 4, with 11 bases in between. The DNA of the CDR3 is TGTGCCAGCAGTGTCCGATTTTGCACTGAAGCTTTCTTT. It encodes CASSVRFCTEAFF.

The chain has TRBV15 and TRBJ1-1, with D possibly TRBD1 on 6 matching bases. There are 16 residues in the CDR3. Germline V gene lookup returns CDR1 LNHNV and CDR2 YYDKDF (reference sequence). Trimming took 0 bases from V and 3 from J, leaving 14 bases between them. CDR3 sequence reads: CATSRDEGGLDTEAFF. CDR3 coding DNA: TGTGCCACCAGCAGAGATGAGGGGGGATTAGACACTGAAGCTTTCTTT.

Judged by abundance, this clone is medium-sized (0.01 to 0.1%). The J gene is TRBJ2-7, the V gene TRBV20-1; TRBD2 aligns across 12 bases. V shed 6 bases and J 4 bases; nucleotides not matched to a gene: 7. The CDR3 sequence is 14 residues long. CDR1 is DFQATT, CDR2 SNEGSKA, per germline (reference sequence). The CDR3 DNA reads TGCAGTGCCTTGACTAGCGGGAGAAAGTACGAGCAGTACTTC. Translating gives CSALTSGRKYEQYF.

The genes are TRBV24-1 and TRBJ2-2, with D possibly being TRBD1 (7 bases). Germline lookup yields CDR1 KGHDR and CDR2 SFDVKD. The CDR3 is made up of 14 amino acids. Trimming left V 7 bases short and J 5 bases short, with 13 bases between. The CDR3 nucleotides are TGTGCCACCAGAGACAGGGAGGAAACCGGGGAGCTGTTTTTT. Translated: CATRDREETGELFF.

By sample share, this clone is medium-sized. The rearrangement links TRBV12-3 or TRBV12-4 to TRBJ2-7; D gene uncertain. The CDR3 totals 13 residues. V shed 3 bases and J shed 6 bases, with 12 bases lying between them. CDR3 residues: CASSFGSVPEQYF. CDR3 nucleotide sequence: TGTGCCAGCAGTTTTGGGTCCGTCCCCGAGCAGTACTTC.

The rearrangement links TRBV4-3 to TRBJ1-3; 7 positions match TRBD1. V shed 3 bases and J 3 bases; nucleotides not matched to a gene: 2. This CDR3 comprises 14 residues. Germline-derived CDR1 and CDR2 are LGHNA and YSLEER. CDR3 region: CASSHGQVGNTIYF. CDR3 DNA: TGCGCCAGCAGCCACGGACAGGTTGGAAACACCATATATTTT.

This clone is classed as medium-sized. The chain is built from TRBV5-1 and TRBJ1-5; D is unresolved. Trimming took 1 base from V and 7 from J, leaving 6 bases between them. The CDR3 totals 12 residues. From germline, CDR1 is SGHRS and CDR2 YFSETQ. This chain's CDR3 is CASSLTGQPQHF. The CDR3 DNA is TGCGCCAGCAGCTTGACGGGCCAGCCCCAGCATTTT.

By proportion, this clone is medium-sized. The rearrangement joins TRBV19 to TRBJ1-5; D possibly corresponds to TRBD1 (5 bases). V was clipped by 4 bases and J by 11 bases, with 9 bases between them. The CDR3 length is 11 residues. Germline V CDR1 and CDR2: LNHDA, SQIVND (reference sequence). Here the CDR3 reads CASSTGWTQHF. CDR3 coding DNA: TGTGCCAGTAGTACAGGGTGGACCCAGCATTTT.

The rearrangement joins TRBV18 to TRBJ1-2; D ambiguous. In germline, CDR1 is KGHSH, CDR2 LQKENI. Trimming cost V 3 bases and J 2 bases, with 10 bases left between them. This CDR3 spans 14 amino acids. CDR3 residues: CASSPQVPNYGYTF. In nucleotides, the CDR3 is TGTGCCAGCTCACCGCAGGTTCCGAACTATGGCTACACCTTC.

This clone was recorded at least ten times. This rearrangement joins TRBV7-8 to TRBJ2-5, with TRBD2 matching 9 bases. J was trimmed by 1 base and V by 4 bases; bases with no gene match: 10. Germline assignment: CDR1 SGHVS and CDR2 FQNEAQ. The length of the CDR3 is 17 residues. CDR3 DNA sequence: TGTGCCAGCAGCTCCCCCCGGGCTAGCGGGATCCAAGAGACCCAGTACTTC. It codes for CASSSPRASGIQETQYF.

The chain employs TRBV6-1 and TRBJ1-4; unclear D gene. This CDR3 has 13 residues. Germline V lookup: CDR1 MNHNS, CDR2 SASEGT. Deletions cut 6 bases from V and 8 bases from J, with 13 bases between. In DNA form, the CDR3 reads TGTGCCAGCAGCGCGGGTATTAACGAAAAACTGTTTTTT. Amino acid sequence: CASSAGINEKLFF.

This clone was picked up many times. The V and J genes are TRBV4-2 and TRBJ2-1; 9 nucleotides agree with TRBD2. Germline assignment: CDR1 LGHNA and CDR2 YNFKEQ. The CDR3 covers 17 residues. Trimming removed 0 bases from V and 7 bases from J; junction bases left unmatched: 10. CDR3 sequence: CASSQDPTSGPGNEQFF. The CDR3 DNA reads TGTGCCAGCAGCCAAGATCCTACTAGCGGGCCGGGGAATGAGCAGTTCTTC.

This clone is labeled as medium-sized (0.01 to 0.1%). The CDR3 nucleotides are TGTGCCAGCAGCACCCGGACTAGCGACAGATACAATGAGCAGTTCTTC. It encodes CASSTRTSDRYNEQFF. This sequence joins TRBV11-3 and TRBJ2-1, with 9 bases that match TRBD2. V shed 5 bases and J 4 bases; nucleotides not matched to a gene: 9. Germline CDR1 and CDR2: SGHNT and YENEEA. This CDR3 is 16 amino acids long.

As concerns this clone: Just one base apart from a much larger clone, this may be a read error. Other DNA sequences within the sample encode an identical CDR3. This chain links TRBV2 with TRBJ1-1, with 7 bases identical to TRBD1. The ends lost 8 bases at V and 2 bases at J; junction bases unmatched: 8. Germline CDR1 and CDR2: SNHLY and FYNNEI. The CDR3 spans 14 residues. CDR3 in DNA: TGTGCCAGCGACCAGGGGGTCGTTAACACTGAAGCTTTCTTT. This gives the protein CASDQGVVNTEAFF.

This chain links TRBV6-1 with TRBJ1-1, with 7 positions matching TRBD1. Germline loops: CDR1 MNHNS, CDR2 SASEGT. V lost 9 bases and J lost 0; bases outside the gene matches: 4. This CDR3 contains 13 residues. The CDR3 DNA follows: TGTGCCAGTAGAGACAGGGTGAACACTGAAGCTTTCTTT. Encoded protein: CASRDRVNTEAFF.

The genes are TRBV7-8 and TRBJ2-7; D gene uncertain. The ends were cut back, 4 bases at V and 7 bases at J, with 17 bases in the middle. CDR3 length: 14 amino acids. Germline loops: CDR1 SGHVS, CDR2 FQNEAQ. The CDR3 is CASSSTFGNWEQYF. The CDR3 DNA is TGTGCCAGCAGCTCTACCTTCGGAAACTGGGAGCAGTACTTC.

A few counts support this clone. The rearrangement joins TRBV28 to TRBJ1-1; D possibly corresponds to TRBD1 (6 bases). CDR1 is MDHEN and CDR2 is SYDVKM in the germline V gene. The V gene lost 4 bases and the J gene lost 2 bases, with 17 bases spanning the gap. This CDR3 has 16 amino acids. In DNA form, the CDR3 reads TGTGCCAGCAGTTCTCCGGGGGCAGAACTTAACACTGAAGCTTTCTTT. Translation: CASSSPGAELNTEAFF.

Points on this clone: Sequence at one end of the junction differs from germline and may be a read error. The chain uses TRBV24-1 and TRBJ1-2; D ambiguous. The germline CDR1 and CDR2 sequences are KGHDR and SFDVKD. This CDR3 has 13 residues. The CDR3 sequence: CGTSDRVKNGYTF. The DNA of the CDR3 is TGTGGCACCAGTGACCGTGTCAAGAATGGCTACACCTTC.